This is a list of T cell receptor beta chains from one sample in a study of a mutant IDH1 vaccine in newly diagnosed glioma. Their target antigens are unknown. Data came from immunoSEQ multiplex PCR; TCRdb stores just in-frame clones and leaves some out. The repertoire holds over 65,000 clones, roughly 84% seen once, with about an eighth in the top ten. The material sequenced was PBMCs, taken from a glioma patient whose treatment included an IDH1 peptide vaccine. These TCRs come from a man between 18 and 29 years old with glioma. The CDR3 runs from the conserved cysteine through the conserved F or W. A D gene is named only where the DNA matches it firmly. Not all rows give a size; the values are once, few, many and, for expanded clones, a class.

D gene: TRBD1
V gene: TRBV18
J gene: TRBJ2-7
clone size: -
CDR3 DNA: TGTGCCAGCTCACCAGGGACAGGGACAAACGAGCAGTACTTC
CDR3 protein: CASSPGTGTNEQYF

D gene: -
V gene: TRBV2
J gene: TRBJ2-5
clone size: -
CDR3 DNA: TGTGCCAGCCACGAAGGGGGGGTCCAAGAGACCCAGTACTTC
CDR3 protein: CASHEGGVQETQYF

D gene: -
V gene: TRBV7-8
J gene: TRBJ1-1
clone size: -
CDR3 DNA: TGTGCCAGCAGCCCCCCTTACAGGGCAGACACTGAAGCTTTCTTT
CDR3 protein: CASSPPYRADTEAFF

D gene: -
V gene: TRBV2
J gene: TRBJ1-6
clone size: few
CDR3 DNA: TGTGCCAGCAGGAGGGACACGAGCAATTCACCCCTCCACTTT
CDR3 protein: CASRRDTSNSPLHF

D gene: TRBD1
V gene: TRBV2
J gene: TRBJ1-2
clone size: -
CDR3 DNA: TGTGCCAGCAAAGGGGGAGGGGGCTCTGGCTACACCTTC
CDR3 protein: CASKGGGGSGYTF

D gene: -
V gene: TRBV27
J gene: TRBJ2-1
clone size: -
CDR3 DNA: TGTGCCAGCAGTCGGGCCTCCTACAATGAGCAGTTCTTC
CDR3 protein: CASSRASYNEQFF

D gene: -
V gene: TRBV4-2
J gene: TRBJ2-1
clone size: -
CDR3 DNA: TGTGCCAGCAGCCAAGACGACAATGAGCAGTTCTTC
CDR3 protein: CASSQDDNEQFF

D gene: -
V gene: TRBV5-4
J gene: TRBJ2-7
clone size: -
CDR3 DNA: TGTGCCAGCAGCTTGTACAGCTACGAGCAGTACTTC
CDR3 protein: CASSLYSYEQYF

D gene: -
V gene: TRBV18
J gene: TRBJ2-7
clone size: -
CDR3 DNA: TGTGCCAGCTCACCACCATCGGTGCCCTACGAGCAGTACTTC
CDR3 protein: CASSPPSVPYEQYF

D gene: -
V gene: TRBV9
J gene: TRBJ2-1
clone size: -
CDR3 DNA: TGTGCCAGCAGCCGGTATAGAATGGGGTCCAGCTCCTACAATGAGCAGTTCTTC
CDR3 protein: CASSRYRMGSSSYNEQFF

D gene: -
V gene: TRBV25-1
J gene: TRBJ2-2
clone size: -
CDR3 DNA: TGTGCCAGCAGTGACACGAGCAGAATCACCGGGGAGCTGTTTTTT
CDR3 protein: CASSDTSRITGELFF

D gene: -
V gene: TRBV5-6
J gene: TRBJ2-7
clone size: -
CDR3 DNA: TGTGCCAGCAGCTCCCAATACTACGAGCAGTACTTC
CDR3 protein: CASSSQYYEQYF

D gene: -
V gene: TRBV6-5
J gene: TRBJ1-1
clone size: -
CDR3 DNA: TGTGCCAGCAGTTACTCCATGACAGGCATCAACACTGAAGCTTTCTTT
CDR3 protein: CASSYSMTGINTEAFF

D gene: -
V gene: TRBV18
J gene: TRBJ1-1
clone size: -
CDR3 DNA: TGTGCCAGCTCGGCAGGGGCTTGGAACACTGAAGCTTTCTTT
CDR3 protein: CASSAGAWNTEAFF

D gene: -
V gene: TRBV6-4
J gene: TRBJ1-2
clone size: once
CDR3 DNA: TGTGCCAGCAGTGATTCGGACTATGGCTACACCTTC
CDR3 protein: CASSDSDYGYTF

D gene: -
V gene: TRBV2
J gene: TRBJ2-7
clone size: -
CDR3 DNA: TGTGCCAGCAGTGGTGCGCGGACGGGAGGACAGGTCTACGAGCAGTACTTC
CDR3 protein: CASSGARTGGQVYEQYF

D gene: TRBD1
V gene: TRBV7-9
J gene: TRBJ1-2
clone size: -
CDR3 DNA: TGTGCCAGCAGCTTAGCTGCCGACAGGGTGGAGAACGGCTACACCTTC
CDR3 protein: CASSLAADRVENGYTF

D gene: TRBD1
V gene: TRBV18
J gene: TRBJ2-7
clone size: -
CDR3 DNA: TGTACCAGCTCACTACTAACAGGGGAAGAGCAGTACTTC
CDR3 protein: CTSSLLTGEEQYF

D gene: TRBD1
V gene: TRBV30
J gene: TRBJ2-3
clone size: -
CDR3 DNA: TGTGCCTGGATGTGGGCAGGGGGTACAGATACGCAGTATTTT
CDR3 protein: CAWMWAGGTDTQYF

D gene: -
V gene: TRBV7-8
J gene: TRBJ1-5
clone size: -
CDR3 DNA: TGTGCCAGCAGCTTAGGAAAACTTTATAGCAATCAGCCCCAGCATTTT
CDR3 protein: CASSLGKLYSNQPQHF

D gene: -
V gene: TRBV7-2
J gene: TRBJ2-3
clone size: -
CDR3 DNA: TGTGCCAGCAGCCGAAACTTGAATACGCAGTATTTT
CDR3 protein: CASSRNLNTQYF

D gene: TRBD2
V gene: TRBV7-8
J gene: TRBJ2-5
clone size: -
CDR3 DNA: TGTGCCAGCAGCTTAGGTTTTTACCTCAAGGAGGCGGGAGTGACACAAGAGACCCAGTACTTC
CDR3 protein: CASSLGFYLKEAGVTQETQYF

D gene: -
V gene: TRBV7-2
J gene: TRBJ2-7
clone size: once
CDR3 DNA: TGTGCCAGCAGCTTAGGACTATCCGCCTACGAGCAGTACTTC
CDR3 protein: CASSLGLSAYEQYF

D gene: -
V gene: TRBV7-6
J gene: TRBJ2-2
clone size: -
CDR3 DNA: TGTGCCAGCAGCCCGGGGCTATCAGATAACACCGGGGAGCTGTTTTTT
CDR3 protein: CASSPGLSDNTGELFF

D gene: -
V gene: TRBV11-3
J gene: TRBJ2-2
clone size: -
CDR3 DNA: TGTGCCAGCAGCTTAGGGGTCGGGGAGCTGTTTTTT
CDR3 protein: CASSLGVGELFF

D gene: -
V gene: TRBV18
J gene: TRBJ1-1
clone size: -
CDR3 DNA: TGTGCCAGCTCACCAACTAAGGTGAACACTGAAGCTTTCTTT
CDR3 protein: CASSPTKVNTEAFF

D gene: -
V gene: TRBV4-3
J gene: TRBJ2-5
clone size: once
CDR3 DNA: TGCGCCAGCAGCCAAGAATTTTGCTCCGGCACGGGAGAGACCCAGTACTTC
CDR3 protein: CASSQEFCSGTGETQYF